This T cell receptor beta chain was captured in a study of shared clonotypes between healthy human individuals. Study context: A couple of female and three male donors aged 18 to 49 were enrolled.

Original handling: ImmunoSEQ sequences covered only the junction and lacked quality scores; filtering therefore differed. TCRdb's table, derived via immunoSEQ multiplex PCR, lists solely in-frame clones and lacks some. For V, J and clone size, that table is used; D and trimming come from the DNA. In the table there are more than 900,000 clones, about 80% of which are singletons. Details on this clone: Its antigen is currently unknown.

This CDR3 region has 14 residues. Per germline, CDR1 SGHDN and CDR2 FVKESK. The V gene lost 4 bases and the J gene lost 7 bases, with 11 bases spanning the gap. In the CD4+ fraction, cells were divided into CD45RA+ naive and CD45RA-negative memory subsets. Study results and caveats: Some clonotypes were shared by all four sorted-subset donors, while others were not shared. The non-shared ones had lower generation probabilities than the shared ones.

The origin of this receptor is a man aged 18 to 29 in good health. Some clones in this sample may be carry-over from other donors' samples. Sequencing was carried out using memory CD4+ T cells from PBMCs. Subset of the sample: CD45RA-negative fraction. The V and J genes are TRBV14 and TRBJ1-6; D not resolved. The CDR3 loop reads CASSLGRYNSPLHF. The CDR3 DNA is TGTGCCAGCAGCCTAGGACGGTACAATTCACCCCTCCACTTT.